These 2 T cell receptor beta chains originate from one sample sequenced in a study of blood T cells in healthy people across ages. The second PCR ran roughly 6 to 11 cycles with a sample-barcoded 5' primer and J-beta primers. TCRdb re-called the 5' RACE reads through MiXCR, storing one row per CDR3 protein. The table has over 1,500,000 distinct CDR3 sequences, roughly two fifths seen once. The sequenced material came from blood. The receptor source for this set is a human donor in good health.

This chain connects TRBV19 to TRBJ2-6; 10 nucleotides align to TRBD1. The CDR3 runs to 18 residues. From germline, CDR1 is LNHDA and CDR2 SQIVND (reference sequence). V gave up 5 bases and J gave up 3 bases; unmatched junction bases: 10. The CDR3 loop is CASSRHPGQGLGANVLTF. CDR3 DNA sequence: TGTGCCAGTAGTCGCCACCCGGGACAGGGGCTTGGGGCCAACGTCCTGACTTTC.

CDR3 in DNA: TGTGCCAGCAGCTTAAGGACTAGCGGGGGCCTTGATGTCGAGCAGTACTTC. It yields the protein CASSLRTSGGLDVEQYF. This chain uses TRBV7-2 with TRBJ2-5; 13 bases map to TRBD2. Judging by the DNA end, TRBJ2-7 fits better; the J call may be wrong. CDR1 SGHTA and CDR2 FQGNSA come from the germline V gene. CDR3 length: 17 amino acids.